A single sample gave rise to the 17 T cell receptor beta chains below, sequenced in a study of T cell repertoires in cytomegalovirus infection. Their recognized antigens are unknown. TCRdb independently ran MiXCR on the reads; one entry per CDR3 protein. The sample gives some 500,000 distinct CDR3 sequences, 33% of which show up once; roughly 15% is in the top ten. The sample was cultured PBMCs, taken from culture after CMV antigen stimulation. The receptors originated from a human donor in good health (CMV status not recorded). Some clones in this sample may be carry-over from other donors' samples.

The chain uses TRBV7-9 and TRBJ2-3; D is unresolved. CDR3 length equals 15 residues. Germline CDR1 is SEHNR and CDR2 is FQNEAQ (reference sequence). V was pared by 0 bases and J by 2 bases, with 9 bases between. The CDR3 reads CASSLAGTYTDTQYF. The CDR3 DNA sequence: TGTGCCAGCAGCTTAGCCGGAACTTACACAGATACGCAGTATTTT. Looking up the rest from reference TRBV7-9 and TRBJ2-3 gives the full variable domain: DTGVSQNPRHKITKRGQNVTFRCDPISEHNRLYWYRQTLGQGPEFLTYFQNEAQLEKSRLLSDRFSAERPKGSFSTLEIQRTEQGDSAMYLCASSLAGTYTDTQYFGPGTRLTVL.

In its sample, this clonotype was seen a few times. J is TRBJ1-2 and V is TRBV11-2, with 9 positions matching TRBD1. This CDR3 is built from 15 residues. V lost 1 base to trimming and J lost 4 bases; unmatched junction nucleotides: 4. Germline CDR1 reads SGHAT; CDR2 reads FQNNGV. CDR3 nucleotide sequence: TGTGCCAGCAGCTTAGGAGGGACAGGGTTCTATGGCTACACCTTC. It is translated as CASSLGGTGFYGYTF.

The table lists this clonotype with a few counts. The chain has TRBV7-2 and TRBJ1-3; D is ambiguous. CDR3 size: 16 residues. Germline-derived CDR1 and CDR2 are SGHTA and FQGNSA. Deletions cut 0 bases from V and 0 bases from J, with 9 bases between. In DNA form, the CDR3 reads TGTGCCAGCAGCTTAGCTGAGGACCGCTCTGGAAACACCATATATTTT. This encodes CASSLAEDRSGNTIYF. The full variable domain, its missing parts supplied by reference TRBV7-2 and TRBJ1-3, is GAGVSQSPSNKVTEKGKDVELRCDPISGHTALYWYRQSLGQGLEFLIYFQGNSAPDKSGLPSDRFSAERTGGSVSTLTIQRTQQEDSAVYLCASSLAEDRSGNTIYFGEGSWLTVV.

V is TRBV7-9 and J is TRBJ1-2; tentatively, D is TRBD1 (6 bases). The CDR3 is 16 amino acids. The V and J ends lost 4 bases and 4 bases respectively, with 19 bases between them. CDR1 SEHNR and CDR2 FQNEAQ come from the germline V gene (reference sequence). The CDR3 DNA follows: TGTGCCAGCAGCTCCTCCCGGACAGCTACCCCCTATGGCTACACCTTC. This encodes CASSSSRTATPYGYTF.

This clonotype showed up just a few times. The chain carries TRBV12-5 and TRBJ2-2; 14 positions match TRBD2. J lost 4 bases, V lost 0 bases, and 13 bases had no gene match. The germline CDR1 and CDR2 sequences are LGHNT and FRNRAP. CDR3 length equals 21 residues. The CDR3 DNA is TGTGCTAGTGGTTTGGTATCGGGACTAGCGGGAGAAGCTCTGGGCACCGGGGAGCTGTTTTTT. Protein: CASGLVSGLAGEALGTGELFF. Full variable domain (rest looked up from reference TRBV12-5 and TRBJ2-2): DARVTQTPRHKVTEMGQEVTMRCQPILGHNTVFWYRQTMMQGLELLAYFRNRAPLDDSGMPKDRFSAEMPDATLATLKIQPSEPRDSAVYFCASGLVSGLAGEALGTGELFFGEGSRLTVL.

This clonotype has a handful of counts. The chain combines TRBV19 with TRBJ1-6; 7 nucleotides agree with TRBD1. Germline V gene sequence: CDR1 LNHDA, CDR2 SQIVND (reference sequence). The CDR3 consists of 15 residues. V trimming: 4 bases; J trimming: 6 bases; junction bases outside the gene matches: 6. Here the CDR3 DNA reads TGTGCCAGTAGTACTGGGGGACAGACTAATTCACCCCTCCACTTT. It encodes CASSTGGQTNSPLHF. Variable domain in full (rest from reference TRBV19 and TRBJ1-6): DGGITQSPKYLFRKEGQNVTLSCEQNLNHDAMYWYRQDPGQGLRLIYYSQIVNDFQKGDIAEGYSVSREKKESFPLTVTSAQKNPTAFYLCASSTGGQTNSPLHFGNGTRLTVT.

This clonotype was seen more than once but under ten times. V and J are TRBV7-2 and TRBJ1-2; no reliable D call. This CDR3 has 15 amino acids. Germline assignment: CDR1 SGHTA and CDR2 FQGNSA. V dropped 2 bases and J dropped 6 bases, with 16 bases sitting between them. CDR3 in DNA: TGTGCCAGCAGCTTAATTTCGGGCACCTTGGATGGCTACACCTTC. This sequence encodes CASSLISGTLDGYTF.

This clonotype was counted only a few times. The V and J genes are TRBV7-2 and TRBJ1-5; the D is unclear. The CDR3 totals 15 residues. The V gene lost 1 base and the J gene lost 4 bases, with 11 bases spanning the gap. Germline values: CDR1 SGHTA, CDR2 FQGNSA. CDR3 residues: CASSLVGDRNQPQHF. The DNA of the CDR3 is TGTGCCAGCAGCTTAGTTGGAGACCGAAATCAGCCCCAGCATTTT.

This clonotype has just a few counts. This chain links TRBV28 with TRBJ2-6, with D possibly matching TRBD2 (5 bases). Deletions cut 3 bases from V and 0 bases from J, with 12 bases between. Germline values: CDR1 MDHEN, CDR2 SYDVKM. The CDR3 is 17 residues long. CDR3 coding DNA: TGTGCCAGCAGTTTCGGGTCTCGGGGCTCTGGGGCCAACGTCCTGACTTTC. Translating gives CASSFGSRGSGANVLTF.

The chain employs TRBV7-2 and TRBJ2-5; D unresolved. Trimming shortened V by 1 base and J by 9 bases, and 18 bases separated the two germline ends. The CDR3 runs to 15 residues. Germline loops: CDR1 SGHTA, CDR2 FQGNSA. CDR3 residues: CASSLGLPGQGSQYF. The CDR3 DNA is TGTGCCAGCAGCTTAGGCCTCCCCGGTCAAGGGTCCCAGTACTTC.

The count of this clonotype is one. V usage is TRBV19 and J usage is TRBJ2-1; D is uncertain. CDR1 and CDR2 from the germline V gene are LNHDA and SQIVND (reference sequence). This CDR3 comprises 14 residues. V lost 3 bases and J 5 bases, leaving 11 bases between the germline ends. The CDR3 loop reads CASSILKSDNEQFF. The CDR3 DNA follows: TGTGCCAGTAGTATTTTGAAATCGGACAATGAGCAGTTCTTC. Looking up the rest from reference TRBV19 and TRBJ2-1 gives the full variable domain: DGGITQSPKYLFRKEGQNVTLSCEQNLNHDAMYWYRQDPGQGLRLIYYSQIVNDFQKGDIAEGYSVSREKKESFPLTVTSAQKNPTAFYLCASSILKSDNEQFFGPGTRLTVL.

This clonotype has only a few counts. V usage is TRBV3-1 and J usage is TRBJ1-4; TRBD1 matches 11 bases. This CDR3 comprises 16 residues. With 0 bases clipped from V and 6 bases from J, the junction kept 3 bases outside the gene matches. Germline assignment: CDR1 LGHDT and CDR2 YNNKEL (reference sequence). CDR3 loop: CASSQDGTGGDEKLFF. CDR3 bases: TGTGCCAGCAGCCAAGACGGGACAGGGGGGGATGAAAAACTGTTTTTT. Combining the CDR3 with reference TRBV3-1 and TRBJ1-4 gives the whole variable domain DTAVSQTPKYLVTQMGNDKSIKCEQNLGHDTMYWYKQDSKKFLKIMFSYNNKELIINETVPNRFSPKSPDKAHLNLHINSLELGDSAVYFCASSQDGTGGDEKLFFGSGTQLSVL.

The chain uses TRBV4-1 and TRBJ1-2; tentative D call: TRBD1 (5 bases). The CDR3 spans 14 residues. With 4 bases removed from V and 6 bases from J, the gap between germline ends came to 15 bases. Germline-derived CDR1 and CDR2 are MGHRA and YSYEKL. The DNA for the CDR3 is TGCGCCAGCAGCCCTCTAGGGACGGGTGATGGCTACACCTTC. Its protein is CASSPLGTGDGYTF.

A few counts support this clonotype. The V call is TRBV19, the J call TRBJ1-2; D is undetermined. Germline V gene sequence: CDR1 LNHDA, CDR2 SQIVND (reference sequence). Trimming stripped 1 base from V and 2 bases from J, with 5 bases between. The CDR3 has 13 residues. For the CDR3, the DNA is TGTGCCAGTAGTATAGTAGGGAACTATGGCTACACCTTC. It codes for CASSIVGNYGYTF.

V gene TRBV4-1 combines with J gene TRBJ2-2; 11 nucleotides line up with TRBD1. Germline trimming cut 4 bases from V and 4 bases from J; bases unmatched to any gene: 8. Germline V lookup: CDR1 MGHRA, CDR2 YSYEKL. CDR3 length: 17 amino acids. CDR3 coding DNA: TGCGCCAGCAGCCCCCTGAGGGGGACAGGGGGCACCGGGGAGCTGTTTTTT. Encoded protein: CASSPLRGTGGTGELFF.

This clonotype was observed a few times. The gene calls are TRBV12-5 and TRBJ1-1; D call uncertain. The V end lost 0 bases, the J end lost 1 base, and 6 bases lay between the germline ends. The germline V gene has CDR1 LGHNT and CDR2 FRNRAP. The CDR3 consists of 14 residues. CDR3: CASGLVGPNTEAFF. The CDR3 DNA reads TGTGCTAGTGGTTTGGTAGGGCCGAACACTGAAGCTTTCTTT.

The chain is built from TRBV7-2 and TRBJ2-1; D is perhaps TRBD1 (8 bases). Germline V gene sequence: CDR1 SGHTA, CDR2 FQGNSA. Trimming cost V 6 bases and J 2 bases, with 14 bases left between them. This CDR3 is built from 15 residues. The CDR3 loop reads CASREQGGAYNEQFF. DNA for the CDR3: TGTGCCAGCAGGGAACAGGGGGGGGCCTACAATGAGCAGTTCTTC.